This T cell receptor beta chain stems from a study of tumor-infiltrating lymphocytes in localized non-small cell lung cancer. The repertoire was sequenced with immunoSEQ multiplex PCR; TCRdb's copy has only in-frame clones and lacks some. The sample has 9,500 to 15,000 clones; more than 60% are singletons. Overall study findings and caveats: Tumor T-cell fraction from TCR sequencing was not associated with recurrence-free survival (p = 0.61).

A word on this clone: Its antigen remains unidentified.

This CDR3 has 15 amino acids. Trimming removed 2 bases from V and 8 bases from J; junction bases left unmatched: 8. From germline, CDR1 is SGHTA and CDR2 FQGNSA. The source is a human donor with non-small cell lung cancer. This chain links TRBV7-2 with TRBJ2-3, with TRBD2 matching 9 bases. Sequences were obtained from lung tumor tissue. CDR3 in DNA: TGTGCCAGCAGCTTAAAGGCGGGGGGGCCAGGTACGCAGTATTTT. It is translated as CASSLKAGGPGTQYF.